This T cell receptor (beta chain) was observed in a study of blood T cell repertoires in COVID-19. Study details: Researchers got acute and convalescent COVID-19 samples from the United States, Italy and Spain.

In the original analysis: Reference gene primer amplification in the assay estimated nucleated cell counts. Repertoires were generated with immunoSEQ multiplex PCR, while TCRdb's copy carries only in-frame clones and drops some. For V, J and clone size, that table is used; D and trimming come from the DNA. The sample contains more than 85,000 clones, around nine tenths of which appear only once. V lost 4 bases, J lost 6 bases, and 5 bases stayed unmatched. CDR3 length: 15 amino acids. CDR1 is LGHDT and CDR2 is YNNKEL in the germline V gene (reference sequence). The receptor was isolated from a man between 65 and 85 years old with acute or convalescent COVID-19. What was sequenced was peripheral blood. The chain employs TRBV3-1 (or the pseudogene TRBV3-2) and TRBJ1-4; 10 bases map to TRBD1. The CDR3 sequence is CASSLRTGGDEKLFF. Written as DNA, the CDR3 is TGTGCCAGCAGCCTACGGACAGGGGGGGATGAAAAACTGTTTTTT.